This T cell receptor (beta chain) was identified in a study of blood T cell repertoires in COVID-19. Study summary: The United States, Italy and Spain were the sources of the acute and convalescent COVID-19 samples. PBMCs, B-cell-depleted T cells, or T cells provided the cDNA or gDNA that made up the material.

In the authors' workflow: Reference gene primer amplification gave nucleated cell count estimates. Clones were sequenced by immunoSEQ multiplex PCR, and TCRdb holds only the in-frame ones, with some missing. Clone size and V and J calls were adopted from that table, with D and trimming inferred from the DNA. The sample carries under 200,000 clones, roughly 78% recorded once. CDR3 length: 18 amino acids. V shed 0 bases and J 5 bases; nucleotides not matched to a gene: 12. Germline values: CDR1 LGHNA, CDR2 YNFKEQ. Sequencing used peripheral blood. This sequence was found in a man aged 70 or older with active or convalescent COVID-19. V and J are TRBV4-2 and TRBJ2-3; 9 bases match TRBD2. This CDR3 is CASSQDPRRGGLGDTQYF. The CDR3 nucleotides read TGTGCCAGCAGCCAAGACCCCAGGCGGGGGGGCCTGGGAGATACGCAGTATTTT.